The 19 T cell receptor beta chains given below trace back to one sample, sequenced in a study of cytomegalovirus exposure and HLA in healthy donors. PCR primers comprised 60 Vbeta and 13 Jbeta primers. Some clones are missing from TCRdb's copy, which holds only in-frame ones; the method was immunoSEQ multiplex PCR. The sample lists some 220,000 clones, more than 60% occurring once. Material for sequencing was PBMCs. The receptors stem from a woman aged 55 to 70 in good health and CMV-seropositive.

With respect to this clone: At one boundary the junction diverges from the germline segment, which might be a read error. The chain combines TRBV7-9 with TRBJ2-7, with 13 bases lining up with TRBD2. CDR3 size: 16 residues. Germline CDR1 and CDR2: SEHNR and FQNEAQ (reference sequence). For the CDR3, the DNA is TGTTCCAGCAGCCTAGGACTAGCGGGAGCGCCCTACGAGCAGTACTTC. Translating gives CSSSLGLAGAPYEQYF.

This clone was seen only once. The chain uses TRBV5-1 and TRBJ2-5; D possibly corresponds to TRBD1 (6 bases). The CDR3 sequence is 14 residues long. Trimming stripped 0 bases from V and 2 bases from J, with 8 bases between. Germline V gene sequence: CDR1 SGHRS, CDR2 YFSETQ. CDR3 nucleotide sequence: TGCGCCAGCAGCTTGGTCAGGGGTCAAGAGACCCAGTACTTC. As protein: CASSLVRGQETQYF.

The chain uses TRBV6-5 and TRBJ1-1; possibly TRBD1 for D (5 bases). V lost 3 bases and J 1 base, leaving 12 bases between the germline ends. Germline values: CDR1 MNHEY, CDR2 SVGAGI. The CDR3 contains 15 residues. In DNA, the CDR3 is TGTGCCAGCAGTTATCGGGGACTGCCGAACACTGAAGCTTTCTTT. It specifies CASSYRGLPNTEAFF.

This clone was seen once. The same CDR3 is also encoded by other DNA sequences in this sample. J is TRBJ2-3 and V is TRBV28; TRBD1 is a possible D gene (5 bases). V dropped 3 bases and J dropped 3 bases, with 7 bases sitting between them. Per the germline V gene, CDR1 is MDHEN and CDR2 is SYDVKM. The CDR3 is 13 residues long. The CDR3, as DNA: TGTGCCAGCAGTTTGCAGGGTACAGATACGCAGTATTTT. Translated: CASSLQGTDTQYF.

CDR3 bases: TGTGCCAGCAGTAGACTAGCGACCAGCACAGATACGCAGTATTTT. This gives the protein CASSRLATSTDTQYF. This chain connects TRBV2 to TRBJ2-3; TRBD2 matches at 8 bases. The length of the CDR3 is 15 residues. Germline loops: CDR1 SNHLY, CDR2 FYNNEI. V shed 5 bases, J shed 0 bases, and the junction held 4 bases outside the gene matches.

This clone was counted a single time. The J gene is TRBJ2-6, the V gene TRBV27, with 7 bases that match TRBD2. The CDR3 is made up of 17 amino acids. Germline CDR1 is MNHEY and CDR2 is SMNVEV (reference sequence). After removal of 2 bases from V and 1 base from J, the junction contained 5 bases not matched to a gene. CDR3 sequence reads: CASSLRGVPSGANVLTF. In DNA, the CDR3 is TGTGCCAGCAGTTTACGGGGGGTCCCTTCTGGGGCCAACGTCCTGACTTTC.

The CDR3 region has the DNA TGTGCCAGCAGTGGACAGACCACCGGGGAGCTGTTTTTT. Protein sequence: CASSGQTTGELFF. The gene calls are TRBV4-2 and TRBJ2-2; possible D gene TRBD1, 6 bases. The germline gives CDR1 LGHNA, CDR2 YNFKEQ. V gave up 6 bases and J gave up 4 bases, with 9 bases separating them. The CDR3 is made up of 13 amino acids.

The chain carries TRBV30 and TRBJ2-2; 12 nucleotides agree with TRBD2. Germline V CDR1 and CDR2: GTSNPN, SVGIG (reference sequence). Germline trimming cut 6 bases from V and 4 bases from J; bases unmatched to any gene: 6. The CDR3 consists of 15 residues. The CDR3 protein is CACSSGGGITGELFF. CDR3 nucleotide sequence: TGTGCCTGCTCTAGCGGGGGGGGCATCACCGGGGAGCTGTTTTTT.

V and J are TRBV5-4 and TRBJ2-7; the match to TRBD2 covers 9 bases. The CDR3 runs to 15 residues. The V gene's germline CDR1 is SGHNT and CDR2 YYREEE (reference sequence). V shed 5 bases and J 1 base; nucleotides not matched to a gene: 7. In nucleotides, the CDR3 is TGTGCCAGCAGGGATTCGACTAGCGGTTCCTACGAGCAGTACTTC. Its protein is CASRDSTSGSYEQYF.

The J gene is TRBJ1-2, the V gene TRBV5-6, with a possible D match to TRBD1 (5 bases). This CDR3 is built from 15 residues. The V and J ends lost 0 bases and 4 bases respectively, with 13 bases between them. Germline V gene data show CDR1 as SGHDT and CDR2 as YYEEEE. CDR3 loop: CASSLEPRGSYGYTF. The CDR3 bases are TGTGCCAGCAGCTTGGAGCCTCGGGGGAGCTATGGCTACACCTTC.

This clone has only one observation. This chain joins TRBV4-1 and TRBJ2-5; 7 bases map to TRBD1. V shed 1 base, J shed 4 bases, and the junction held 6 bases outside the gene matches. Germline CDR1 and CDR2: MGHRA and YSYEKL. The CDR3 contains 15 residues. CDR3 amino acids: CASSQGDRDAETQYF. CDR3 coding DNA: TGCGCCAGCAGCCAAGGAGACAGGGACGCAGAGACCCAGTACTTC.

The rearrangement uses TRBV6-5 and TRBJ2-3; 9 bases are a match to TRBD2. The V gene end was trimmed by 2 bases and the J gene end by 13 bases; junction bases not matched to a gene: 10. From germline, CDR1 is MNHEY and CDR2 SVGAGI. There are 14 residues in the CDR3. The CDR3 DNA is TGTGCCAGCAGTTACGGCAATAGCGGGGGACGAGAGTATTTT. Translation: CASSYGNSGGREYF.

J is TRBJ2-5 and V is TRBV7-9; the D gene is possibly TRBD1 (6 bases). The J call may be incorrect, as the DNA end agrees better with TRBJ2-7. This CDR3 contains 15 residues. Germline V gives CDR1 SEHNR, CDR2 FQNEAQ (reference sequence). Here the CDR3 DNA reads TGTGCCAGCAGCACGATAAGCCTGGACAGTTACGAGCAGTACTTC. It encodes CASSTISLDSYEQYF.

The chain joins TRBV4-1 to TRBJ1-1; the D is unclear. The CDR3 is 15 residues long. Trimming stripped 4 bases from V and 1 base from J, with 13 bases between. Looked up from germline, CDR1 is MGHRA and CDR2 is YSYEKL. CDR3 residues: CASSLGGLPNTEAFF. DNA of the CDR3: TGCGCCAGCAGCCTCGGAGGGCTCCCGAACACTGAAGCTTTCTTT.

This clone was detected only once. The chain has TRBV6-5 and TRBJ1-3; 9 bases line up with TRBD1. CDR3 size: 16 residues. Looked up from germline, CDR1 is MNHEY and CDR2 is SVGAGI. The V gene end was trimmed by 0 bases and the J gene end by 3 bases; junction bases not matched to a gene: 3. CDR3 region: CASSYSGGQGGNTIYF. The CDR3 DNA follows: TGTGCCAGCAGTTACTCGGGGGGACAGGGTGGAAACACCATATATTTT.

This sequence joins TRBV7-2 and TRBJ1-1; D possibly corresponds to TRBD1 (6 bases). The CDR3 has 15 amino acids. Germline assignment: CDR1 SGHTA and CDR2 FQGNSA. V gave up 5 bases and J gave up 6 bases, with 19 bases separating them. CDR3 amino acids: CASSPYLSWGPEAFF. CDR3 nucleotides: TGTGCCAGCAGCCCCTACCTTTCTTGGGGGCCTGAAGCTTTCTTT.

The rearrangement uses TRBV29-1 and TRBJ1-2; the D gene is possibly TRBD1 (5 bases). Trimming shortened V by 4 bases and J by 4 bases, and 13 bases separated the two germline ends. CDR3 size: 13 residues. Looked up from germline, CDR1 is SQVTM and CDR2 is ANQGSEA. CDR3 sequence: CSVAKAGSYGYTF. The CDR3 DNA follows: TGCAGCGTTGCCAAGGCAGGGTCCTATGGCTACACCTTC. Filled out from reference TRBV29-1 and TRBJ1-2, the complete variable domain reads SAVISQKPSRDICQRGTSLTIQCQVDSQVTMMFWYRQQPGQSLTLIATANQGSEATYESGFVIDKFPISRPNLTFSTLTVSNMSPEDSSIYLCSVAKAGSYGYTFGSGTRLTVV.

In its sample, this clone was seen a few times. The gene calls are TRBV6-5 and TRBJ1-2; TRBD1 agrees at 7 bases. The CDR3 length is 15 residues. Germline V CDR1 and CDR2: MNHEY, SVGAGI. V shed 0 bases and J 6 bases; nucleotides not matched to a gene: 7. In DNA, the CDR3 is TGTGCCAGCAGTTACTCTGGGGCGACAGGGAATGGCTACACCTTC. Its protein is CASSYSGATGNGYTF.

This sequence joins TRBV6-6 and TRBJ1-1; D is unclear. The CDR3 is made up of 16 amino acids. With 0 bases removed from V and 0 bases from J, the gap between germline ends came to 11 bases. Per the germline V gene, CDR1 is MNHNY and CDR2 is SVGAGI (reference sequence). CDR3: CASSYSRPVMNTEAFF. For the CDR3, the DNA is TGTGCCAGCAGTTACTCGAGGCCAGTTATGAACACTGAAGCTTTCTTT.